This is a list of T cell receptor beta chains from one sample in a study of shared clonotypes between healthy human individuals. Repertoires were generated with immunoSEQ multiplex PCR, while TCRdb's copy carries only in-frame clones and drops some. In the table there are about 700,000 clones, approximately 74% of which are singletons. Sample: memory CD4+ T cells sorted from blood. The receptors stem from a woman between 25 and 40 years old in good health. Each CDR3 is given with its conserved first and last residue. A D gene is named only where the DNA matches it firmly. Size values are once, few and many counts, or a class for expanded clones, and some rows have none.

CDR3: CASSFLAGGGNEQFF; DNA: TGTGCCAGCAGCTTCCTAGCGGGAGGCGGCAATGAGCAGTTCTTC; V: TRBV11-1; D: TRBD2; size: once; J: TRBJ2-1
CDR3: CASSPRGYAGELFF; DNA: TGTGCCAGCAGCCCGAGGGGGTATGCCGGGGAGCTGTTTTTT; V: TRBV14; D: -; size: -; J: TRBJ2-2
CDR3: CASRGQGFAGANVLTF; DNA: TGTGCCAGCAGAGGACAGGGCTTTGCTGGGGCCAACGTCCTGACTTTC; V: TRBV27; D: TRBD1; size: -; J: TRBJ2-6
CDR3: CSAVGQVEGEQYF; DNA: TGCAGCGCCGTGGGGCAGGTGGAGGGAGAGCAGTACTTC; V: TRBV29-1; D: -; size: -; J: TRBJ2-5
CDR3: CASSLTGGGNEKLFF; DNA: TGTGCCAGCAGCTTGACAGGGGGAGGTAATGAAAAACTGTTTTTT; V: TRBV7-9; D: TRBD1; size: -; J: TRBJ1-4
CDR3: CASSRPGQGLGNEQFF; DNA: TGTGCCAGCAGCCGACCGGGACAGGGTCTGGGAAATGAGCAGTTCTTC; V: TRBV7-6; D: TRBD1; size: -; J: TRBJ2-1
CDR3: CASSPGVLGTEAFF; DNA: TGTGCCAGCAGCCCTGGGGTGCTGGGCACTGAAGCTTTCTTT; V: TRBV7-3; D: -; size: -; J: TRBJ1-1
CDR3: CASSSPSGRASEQYF; DNA: TGTGCCAGCAGTTCGCCTAGCGGGAGGGCGTCTGAGCAGTACTTC; V: TRBV28; D: TRBD2; size: -; J: TRBJ2-7
CDR3: CASSSRRGVTYEQYF; DNA: TGTGCCAGCAGTTCCAGGAGGGGGGTAACCTACGAGCAGTACTTC; V: TRBV28; D: -; size: -; J: TRBJ2-7
CDR3: CASSFSGTQGGGSEQYF; DNA: TGCGCCAGCAGCTTCTCCGGGACACAGGGAGGGGGCTCCGAGCAGTACTTC; V: TRBV5-1; D: -; size: -; J: TRBJ2-7
CDR3: CSVAGTTMNTEAFF; DNA: TGCAGCGTTGCTGGAACTACTATGAACACTGAAGCTTTCTTT; V: TRBV29-1; D: -; size: -; J: TRBJ1-1
CDR3: CASSLDATGGEKLFF; DNA: TGCGCCAGCAGCTTGGATGCGACAGGGGGTGAAAAACTGTTTTTT; V: TRBV5-1; D: TRBD1; size: once; J: TRBJ1-4
CDR3: CASSQRDRTLNEQFF; DNA: TGTGCCAGCAGCCAGAGGGACAGAACCCTCAATGAGCAGTTCTTC; V: TRBV7-9; D: TRBD1; size: -; J: TRBJ2-1